These T cell receptor beta chains were read from a single sample in a study of OX40 agonist ivuxolimab in advanced cancers. Sequencing used immunoSEQ multiplex PCR; TCRdb keeps in-frame clones, though not all of them. The sample records 70,000 to 90,000 clones, around four fifths being singletons. Sequenced here: CD4+ or CD8+ T cells sorted from blood, sampled in a trial of the OX40 agonist ivuxolimab. Receptor source: an adult with an advanced solid tumor such as melanoma, head and neck, liver or kidney cancer. Both conserved end residues are part of each CDR3. Each record gives: CDR3 length, J gene, V gene, D gene, CDR3 protein. A D gene is named only where the DNA matches it firmly.

17	TRBJ1-2	TRBV21-1	NA	CASRPNDATRFNYGYTF
16	TRBJ1-4	TRBV30	NA	CAWSFPLTGHNEKLFF
15	TRBJ2-3	TRBV9	NA	CASSVVTQGTDTQYF
12	TRBJ1-3	TRBV6-1	NA	CASHSSGNTIYF
16	TRBJ2-7	TRBV27	TRBD1	CASSLFRQGATYEQYF
20	TRBJ2-1	TRBV5-1	TRBD2	CASSLAPGLADFVSYNEQFF
16	TRBJ1-2	TRBV4-2	NA	CASSQARAGAVYSYTF
14	TRBJ2-1	TRBV5-1	TRBD2	CASSYSGRAGEQFF
13	TRBJ2-1	TRBV6-6	NA	CASSLGHVPEQFF
15	TRBJ1-2	TRBV13	TRBD1	CASKAKGQGRGGYTF
15	TRBJ2-1	TRBV30	TRBD1	CAGGHPGQGKNEQFF
16	TRBJ2-5	TRBV9	NA	CASSVDPGTTQETQYF
17	TRBJ2-3	TRBV5-1	TRBD2	CASSLDGLAASTDTQYF
13	TRBJ1-1	TRBV6-5	NA	CASRFRENTEAFF
15	TRBJ1-6	TRBV30	NA	CALVRTQSYNSPLHF
16	TRBJ2-5	TRBV7-6	TRBD1	CASSLSPGTGGETQYF
13	TRBJ1-1	TRBV29-1	NA	CSVAPTRNTEAFF
12	TRBJ2-1	TRBV12-5	NA	CASASSSSEQFF
16	TRBJ1-5	TRBV11-2	NA	CASSLNGGRGSQPQHF
14	TRBJ2-7	TRBV28	TRBD1	CASSFYRGFYEQYF
20	TRBJ2-3	TRBV4-1	TRBD2	CASSQGGRLAGGPSTDTQYF
17	TRBJ1-6	TRBV7-9	NA	CASSLEVQGPYNSPLHF
16	TRBJ1-3	TRBV14	NA	CASSQVGGDSGNTIYF
12	TRBJ2-6	TRBV19	NA	CASSPESKVLTF
15	TRBJ2-3	TRBV2	NA	CASSERLLDTDTQYF
16	TRBJ2-7	TRBV27	NA	CASSSNPGGAAYEQYF
15	TRBJ2-2	TRBV7-3	TRBD1	CASSLDRGGTGELFF
15	TRBJ2-5	TRBV4-2	TRBD2	CASSEGTSGQETQYF
17	TRBJ1-5	TRBV28	NA	CASIRGGRPYSNQPQHF
15	TRBJ2-7	TRBV6-6	TRBD1	CASRQTGMGLYEQYF
13	TRBJ2-7	TRBV27	NA	CASSFRTFYEQYF
14	TRBJ2-5	TRBV13	NA	CASSLGGVGKTQYF
14	TRBJ2-1	TRBV10-3	NA	CAISESGTYNEQFF
15	TRBJ1-5	TRBV6-1	NA	CASSEYSGPNQPQHF
13	TRBJ1-2	TRBV28	NA	CASSFRSGHGYTF
16	TRBJ2-2	TRBV9	NA	CASSVRRSSNTGELFF
11	TRBJ2-7	TRBV28	NA	CASSLRTPMYF
18	TRBJ2-5	TRBV4-2	TRBD2	CASSQDRPTSGRWETQYF
15	TRBJ1-5	TRBV2	NA	CASSEDRQGGQPQHF
15	TRBJ2-2	TRBV11-2	NA	CASSFAGVNTGELFF
16	TRBJ2-7	TRBV4-2	NA	CASSPSVAGASYEQYF
15	TRBJ1-2	TRBV7-9	NA	CASSLSGRDYYGYTF
14	TRBJ1-5	TRBV19	TRBD1	CASSVDRYNQPQHF
15	TRBJ2-1	TRBV10-3	TRBD1	CAITEGAFTNNEQFF
14	TRBJ2-7	TRBV15	NA	CATSRDYTGREQYF
13	TRBJ2-1	TRBV6-5	NA	CASSRPSGNEQFF
14	TRBJ2-7	TRBV7-2	TRBD1	CASSEGQGIRGTDF
14	TRBJ1-6	TRBV2	NA	CASNGGRISSPLHF
13	TRBJ2-5	TRBV7-2	NA	CASHRDNQETQYF
15	TRBJ2-1	TRBV7-3	TRBD1	CASSLTGGPYNEQFF
13	TRBJ1-2	TRBV9	NA	CASSVVNSLSYTF
18	TRBJ1-4	TRBV28	TRBD1	CASSPPAGGRPTNEKLFF
12	TRBJ2-2	TRBV10-1	NA	CASSSETGELFF